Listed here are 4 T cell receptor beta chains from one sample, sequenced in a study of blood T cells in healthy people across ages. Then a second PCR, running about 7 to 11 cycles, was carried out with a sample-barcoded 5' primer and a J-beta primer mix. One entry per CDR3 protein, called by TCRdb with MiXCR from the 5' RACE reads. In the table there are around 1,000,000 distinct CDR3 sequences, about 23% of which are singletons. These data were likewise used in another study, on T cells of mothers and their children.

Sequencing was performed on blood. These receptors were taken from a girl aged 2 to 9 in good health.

Here the CDR3 reads CSVVLERTYNEQFF. The DNA of the CDR3 is TGCAGCGTTGTTCTGGAGCGTACCTACAATGAGCAGTTCTTC. The V call is TRBV29-1, the J call TRBJ2-1; D is uncertain. CDR3 length equals 14 residues. V lost 4 bases and J 2 bases, leaving 12 bases between the germline ends. Germline CDR1 reads SQVTM; CDR2 reads ANQGSEA.

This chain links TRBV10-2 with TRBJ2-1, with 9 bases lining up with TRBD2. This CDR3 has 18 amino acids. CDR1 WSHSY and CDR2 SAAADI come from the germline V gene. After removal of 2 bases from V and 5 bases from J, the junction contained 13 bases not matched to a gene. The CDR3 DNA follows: TGCGCCAGCAGTGAGCAGAGCCCCTTAGCGGGAGACCACAATGAGCAGTTCTTC. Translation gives CASSEQSPLAGDHNEQFF.

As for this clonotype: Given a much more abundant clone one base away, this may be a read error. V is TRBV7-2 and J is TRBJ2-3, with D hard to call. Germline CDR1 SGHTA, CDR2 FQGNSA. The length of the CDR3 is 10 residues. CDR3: CASTLDTQYF. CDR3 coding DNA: TGTGCCAGCACCTTAGATACGCAGTATTTT. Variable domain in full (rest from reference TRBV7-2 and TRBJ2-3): GAGVSQSPSNKVTEKGKDVELRCDPISGHTALYWYRQSLGQGLEFLIYFQGNSAPDKSGLPSDRFSAERTGGSVSTLTIQRTQQEDSAVYLCASTLDTQYFGPGTRLTVL.

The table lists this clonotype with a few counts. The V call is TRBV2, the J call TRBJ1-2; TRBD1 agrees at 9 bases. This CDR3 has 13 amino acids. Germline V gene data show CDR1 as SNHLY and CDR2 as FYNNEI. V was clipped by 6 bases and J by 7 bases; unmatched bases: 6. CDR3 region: CASRPGQGSGYTF. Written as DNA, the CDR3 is TGTGCCAGCAGGCCGGGACAGGGCTCTGGCTACACCTTC.